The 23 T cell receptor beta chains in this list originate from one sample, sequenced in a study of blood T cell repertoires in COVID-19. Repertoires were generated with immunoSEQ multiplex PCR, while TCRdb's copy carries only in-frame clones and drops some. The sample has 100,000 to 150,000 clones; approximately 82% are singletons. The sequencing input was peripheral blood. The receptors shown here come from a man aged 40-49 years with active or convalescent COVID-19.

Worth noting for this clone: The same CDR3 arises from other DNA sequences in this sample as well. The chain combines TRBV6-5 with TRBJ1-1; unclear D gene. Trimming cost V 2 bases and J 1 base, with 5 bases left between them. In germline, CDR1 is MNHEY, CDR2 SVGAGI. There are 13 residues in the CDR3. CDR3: CASSYEGNTEAFF. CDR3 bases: TGTGCCAGCAGTTACGAGGGGAACACTGAAGCTTTCTTT.

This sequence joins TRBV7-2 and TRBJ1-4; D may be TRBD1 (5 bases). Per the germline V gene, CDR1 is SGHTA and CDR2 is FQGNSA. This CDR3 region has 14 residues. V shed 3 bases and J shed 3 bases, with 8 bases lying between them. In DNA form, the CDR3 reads TGTGCCAGCAGCTTGACAGTCGCTAATGAAAAACTGTTTTTT. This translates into CASSLTVANEKLFF.

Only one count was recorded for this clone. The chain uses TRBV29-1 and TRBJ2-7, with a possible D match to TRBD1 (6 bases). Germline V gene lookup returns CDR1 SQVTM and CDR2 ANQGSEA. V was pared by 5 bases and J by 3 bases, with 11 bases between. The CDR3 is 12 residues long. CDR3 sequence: CSVRDNNYEQYF. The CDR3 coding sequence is TGCAGCGTTCGGGACAACAACTACGAGCAGTACTTC.

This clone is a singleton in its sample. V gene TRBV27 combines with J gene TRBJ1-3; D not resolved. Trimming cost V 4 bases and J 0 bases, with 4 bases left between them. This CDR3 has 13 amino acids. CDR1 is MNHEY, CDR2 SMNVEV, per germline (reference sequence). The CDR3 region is CASSYISGNTIYF. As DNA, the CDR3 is TGTGCCAGCAGTTACATCTCTGGAAACACCATATATTTT.

The CDR3 nucleotides read TGTGCCAGCAGGGGACTAGCGGGGGGGTACACAGATACGCAGTATTTT. It specifies CASRGLAGGYTDTQYF. The J gene is TRBJ2-3, the V gene TRBV25-1, with 16 positions matching TRBD2. The CDR3 runs 16 residues. Germline V gene lookup returns CDR1 MGHDK and CDR2 SYGVNS. V shed 6 bases, J shed 2 bases, and the junction held 2 bases outside the gene matches.

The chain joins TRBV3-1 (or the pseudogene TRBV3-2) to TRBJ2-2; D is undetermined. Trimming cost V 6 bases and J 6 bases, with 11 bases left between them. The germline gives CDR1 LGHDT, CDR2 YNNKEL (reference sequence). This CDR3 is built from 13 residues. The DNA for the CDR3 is TGTGCCAGCAGTCCATTCACTTCCGGGGAGCTGTTTTTT. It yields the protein CASSPFTSGELFF.

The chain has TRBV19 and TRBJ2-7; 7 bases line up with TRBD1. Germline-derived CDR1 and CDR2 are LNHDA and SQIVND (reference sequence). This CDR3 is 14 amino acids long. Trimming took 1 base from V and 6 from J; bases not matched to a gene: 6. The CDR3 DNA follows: TGTGCCAGTAGTATAGGTGGACAGGCGGGCGAGCAGTACTTC. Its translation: CASSIGGQAGEQYF. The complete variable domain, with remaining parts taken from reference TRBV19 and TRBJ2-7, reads DGGITQSPKYLFRKEGQNVTLSCEQNLNHDAMYWYRQDPGQGLRLIYYSQIVNDFQKGDIAEGYSVSREKKESFPLTVTSAQKNPTAFYLCASSIGGQAGEQYFGPGTRLTVT.

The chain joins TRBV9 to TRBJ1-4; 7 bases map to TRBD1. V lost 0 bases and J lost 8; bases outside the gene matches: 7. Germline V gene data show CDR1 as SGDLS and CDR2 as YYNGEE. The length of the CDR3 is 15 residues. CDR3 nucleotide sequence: TGTGCCAGCAGCGTAGGAGGAGGGGGCCTAGAAAAACTGTTTTTT. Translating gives CASSVGGGGLEKLFF.

CDR3 protein: CASSPNLDTQYF. CDR3 bases: TGTGCCAGCTCCCCTAACTTAGATACGCAGTATTTT. The chain joins TRBV18 to TRBJ2-3, with D hard to call. V was pared by 6 bases and J by 5 bases, with 9 bases between. CDR3 length: 12 residues. CDR1 is KGHSH and CDR2 is LQKENI in the germline V gene.

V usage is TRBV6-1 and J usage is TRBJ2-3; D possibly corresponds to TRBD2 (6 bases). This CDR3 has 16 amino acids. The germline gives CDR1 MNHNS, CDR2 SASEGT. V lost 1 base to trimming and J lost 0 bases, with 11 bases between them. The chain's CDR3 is CASSEVAVTSTDTQYF. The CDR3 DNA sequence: TGTGCCAGCAGTGAAGTAGCGGTGACTAGCACAGATACGCAGTATTTT.

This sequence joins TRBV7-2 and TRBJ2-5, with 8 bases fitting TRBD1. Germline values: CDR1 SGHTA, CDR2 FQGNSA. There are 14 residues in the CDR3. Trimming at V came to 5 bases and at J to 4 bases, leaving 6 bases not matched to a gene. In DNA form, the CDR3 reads TGTGCCAGCAGCCCCGACAGGGGTCGAGAGACCCAGTACTTC. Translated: CASSPDRGRETQYF.

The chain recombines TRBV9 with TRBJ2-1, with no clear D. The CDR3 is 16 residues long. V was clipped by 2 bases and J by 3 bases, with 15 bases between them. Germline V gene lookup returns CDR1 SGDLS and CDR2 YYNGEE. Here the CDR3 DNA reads TGTGCCAGCAGCGTCCTTGTAGATCCTGGCTACAATGAGCAGTTCTTC. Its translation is CASSVLVDPGYNEQFF.

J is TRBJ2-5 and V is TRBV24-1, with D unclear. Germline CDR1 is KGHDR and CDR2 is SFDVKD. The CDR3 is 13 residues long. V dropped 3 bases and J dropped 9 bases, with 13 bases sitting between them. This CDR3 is CATSDGRSWAQYF. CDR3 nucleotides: TGTGCCACCAGTGATGGCAGGTCATGGGCCCAGTACTTC.

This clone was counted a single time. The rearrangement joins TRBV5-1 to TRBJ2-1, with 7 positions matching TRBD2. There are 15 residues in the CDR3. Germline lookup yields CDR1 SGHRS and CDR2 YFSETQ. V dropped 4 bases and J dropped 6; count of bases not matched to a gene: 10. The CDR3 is CASSLGGTGPNEQFF. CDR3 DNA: TGCGCCAGCAGCCTGGGAGGGACTGGCCCCAATGAGCAGTTCTTC.

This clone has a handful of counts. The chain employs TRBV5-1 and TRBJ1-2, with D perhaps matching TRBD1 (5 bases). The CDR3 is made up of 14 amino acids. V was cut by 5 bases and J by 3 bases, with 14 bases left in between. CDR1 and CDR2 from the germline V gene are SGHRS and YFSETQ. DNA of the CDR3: TGCGCCAGCAGACCCGACAGTTCTGACTATGGCTACACCTTC. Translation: CASRPDSSDYGYTF.

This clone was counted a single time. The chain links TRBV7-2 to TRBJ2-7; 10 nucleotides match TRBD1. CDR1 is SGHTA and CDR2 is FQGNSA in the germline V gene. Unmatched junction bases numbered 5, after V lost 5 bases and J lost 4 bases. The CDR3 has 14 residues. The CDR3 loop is CASSPRTGGYEQYF. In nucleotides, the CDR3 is TGTGCCAGCAGCCCCCGGACAGGGGGTTACGAGCAGTACTTC.

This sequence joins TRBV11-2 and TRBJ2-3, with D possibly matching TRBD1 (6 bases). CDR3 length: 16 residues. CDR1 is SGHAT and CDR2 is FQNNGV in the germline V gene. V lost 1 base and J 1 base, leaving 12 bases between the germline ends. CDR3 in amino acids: CASSLGGLLGTDTQYF. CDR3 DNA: TGTGCCAGCAGCTTAGGGGGGCTCCTTGGCACAGATACGCAGTATTTT.

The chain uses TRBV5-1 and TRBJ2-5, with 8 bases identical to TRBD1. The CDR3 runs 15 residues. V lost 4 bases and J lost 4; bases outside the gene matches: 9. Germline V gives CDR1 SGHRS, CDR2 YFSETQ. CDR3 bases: TGCGCCAGCAGCACCGGACAGGGTGGCGGAGAGACCCAGTACTTC. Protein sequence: CASSTGQGGGETQYF.

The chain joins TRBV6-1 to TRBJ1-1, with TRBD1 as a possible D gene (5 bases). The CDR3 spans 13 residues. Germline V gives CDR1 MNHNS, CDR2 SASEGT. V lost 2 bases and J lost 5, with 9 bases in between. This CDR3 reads CASSEWGGTEAFF. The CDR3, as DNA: TGTGCCAGCAGTGAATGGGGGGGGACTGAAGCTTTCTTT.

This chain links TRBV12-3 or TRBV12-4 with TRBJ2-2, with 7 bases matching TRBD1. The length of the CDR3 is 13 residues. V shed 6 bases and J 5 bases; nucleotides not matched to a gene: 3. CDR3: CASSNRGTGELFF. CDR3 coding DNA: TGTGCCAGCAGCAACAGGGGAACCGGGGAGCTGTTTTTT.

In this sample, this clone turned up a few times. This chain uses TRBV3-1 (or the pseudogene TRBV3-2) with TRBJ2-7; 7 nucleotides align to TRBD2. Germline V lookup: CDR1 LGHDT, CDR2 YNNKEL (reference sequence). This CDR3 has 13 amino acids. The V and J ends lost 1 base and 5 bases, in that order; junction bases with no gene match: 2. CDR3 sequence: CASSQAGRDEQYF. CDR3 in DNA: TGTGCCAGCAGCCAAGCTGGGAGGGACGAGCAGTACTTC.

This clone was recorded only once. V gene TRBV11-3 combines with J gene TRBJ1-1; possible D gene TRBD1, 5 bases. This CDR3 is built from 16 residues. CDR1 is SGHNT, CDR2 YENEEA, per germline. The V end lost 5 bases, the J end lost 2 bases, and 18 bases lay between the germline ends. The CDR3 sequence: CASSPNGAVSNTEAFF. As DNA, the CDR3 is TGTGCCAGCAGCCCCAATGGGGCAGTAAGTAACACTGAAGCTTTCTTT. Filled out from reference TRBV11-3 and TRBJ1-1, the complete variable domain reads EAGVVQSPRYKIIEKKQPVAFWCNPISGHNTLYWYLQNLGQGPELLIRYENEEAVDDSQLPKDRFSAERLKGVDSTLKIQPAELGDSAVYLCASSPNGAVSNTEAFFGQGTRLTVV.

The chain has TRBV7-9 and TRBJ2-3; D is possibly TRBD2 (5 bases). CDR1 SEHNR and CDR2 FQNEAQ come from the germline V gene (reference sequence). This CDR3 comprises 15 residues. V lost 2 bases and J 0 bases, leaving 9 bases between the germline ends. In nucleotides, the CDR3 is TGTGCCAGCAGCTTATCGACGGGAAGCACAGATACGCAGTATTTT. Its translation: CASSLSTGSTDTQYF. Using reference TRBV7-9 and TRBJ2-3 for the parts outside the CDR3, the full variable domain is DTGVSQNPRHKITKRGQNVTFRCDPISEHNRLYWYRQTLGQGPEFLTYFQNEAQLEKSRLLSDRFSAERPKGSFSTLEIQRTEQGDSAMYLCASSLSTGSTDTQYFGPGTRLTVL.